This paragraph covers one TCR beta chain sequence. This sample was included in a study of blood T cell repertoires in COVID-19. The CDR3 extends over 15 amino acids. Trimming removed 4 bases at V and 0 bases at J, with 12 bases between. Germline V gene sequence: CDR1 LGHNA, CDR2 YNFKEQ. Authors' analysis steps: Estimated nucleated cell counts came from reference gene primer amplification. Sequenced by immunoSEQ multiplex PCR; TCRdb stores in-frame clones only, minus some. The DNA was the basis for D and trimming; V, J and clone size are from that table. The data hold under 150,000 clones, with around 86% observed a single time.

The chain is built from TRBV4-2 and TRBJ1-2; D not resolved. Sequencing was performed on peripheral blood. This receptor was obtained from a woman in her fifties or sixties who had recovered from COVID-19. CDR3 residues: CASSLSSGTNYGYTF. The CDR3 region has the DNA TGTGCCAGCAGCCTTAGTTCGGGGACTAACTATGGCTACACCTTC.